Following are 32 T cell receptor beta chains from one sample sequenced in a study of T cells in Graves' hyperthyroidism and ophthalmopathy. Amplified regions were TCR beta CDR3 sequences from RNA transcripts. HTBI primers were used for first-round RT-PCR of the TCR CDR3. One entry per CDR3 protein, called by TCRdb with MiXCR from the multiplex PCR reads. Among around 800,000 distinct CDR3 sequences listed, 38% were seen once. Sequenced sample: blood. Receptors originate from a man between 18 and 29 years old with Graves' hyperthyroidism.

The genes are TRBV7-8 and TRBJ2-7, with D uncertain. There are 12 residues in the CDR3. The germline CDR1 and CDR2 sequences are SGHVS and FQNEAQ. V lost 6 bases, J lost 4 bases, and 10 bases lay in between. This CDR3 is CASRNIKYEQYF. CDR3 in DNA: TGTGCCAGCAGAAATATTAAATACGAGCAGTACTTC.

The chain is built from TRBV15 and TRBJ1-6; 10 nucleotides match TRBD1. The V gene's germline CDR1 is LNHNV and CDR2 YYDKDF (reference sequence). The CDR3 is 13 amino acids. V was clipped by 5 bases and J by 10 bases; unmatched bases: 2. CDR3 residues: CATSGQGGSPLHF. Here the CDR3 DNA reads TGTGCCACCAGCGGACAGGGGGGCTCACCCCTCCACTTT.

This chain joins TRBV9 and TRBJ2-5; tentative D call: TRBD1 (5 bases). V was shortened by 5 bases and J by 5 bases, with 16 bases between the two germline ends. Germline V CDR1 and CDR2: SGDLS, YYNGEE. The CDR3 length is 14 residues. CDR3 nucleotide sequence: TGTGCCAGCAGACTCCAGGGTGTCAGGGAGACCCAGTACTTC. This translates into CASRLQGVRETQYF.

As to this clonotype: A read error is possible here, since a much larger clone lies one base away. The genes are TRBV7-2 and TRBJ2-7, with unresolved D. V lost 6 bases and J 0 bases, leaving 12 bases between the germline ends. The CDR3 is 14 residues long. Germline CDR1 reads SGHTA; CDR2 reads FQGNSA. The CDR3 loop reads CASRVTFHSYEQYF. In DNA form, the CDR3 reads TGTGCCAGCAGAGTGACATTTCACTCCTACGAGCAGTACTTC.

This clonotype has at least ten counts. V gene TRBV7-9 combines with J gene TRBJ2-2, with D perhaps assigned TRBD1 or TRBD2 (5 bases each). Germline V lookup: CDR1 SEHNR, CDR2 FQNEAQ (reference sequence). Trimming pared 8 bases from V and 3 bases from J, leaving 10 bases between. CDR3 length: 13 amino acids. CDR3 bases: TGTGCCAGCTCCGGGACCTACACCGGGGAGCTGTTTTTT. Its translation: CASSGTYTGELFF.

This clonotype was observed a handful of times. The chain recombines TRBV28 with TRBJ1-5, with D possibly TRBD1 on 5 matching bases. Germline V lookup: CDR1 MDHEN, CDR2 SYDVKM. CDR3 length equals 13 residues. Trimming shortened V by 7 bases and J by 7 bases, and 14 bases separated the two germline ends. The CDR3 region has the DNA TGTGCCAGCATCAGGGAAGGAGGGCAGCCCCAGCATTTT. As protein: CASIREGGQPQHF.

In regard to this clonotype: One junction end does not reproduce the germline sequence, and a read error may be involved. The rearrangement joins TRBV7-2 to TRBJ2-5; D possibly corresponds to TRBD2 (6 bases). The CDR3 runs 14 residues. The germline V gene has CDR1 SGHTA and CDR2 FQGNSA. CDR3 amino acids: CASRLGGELETQYF. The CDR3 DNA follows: TGTGCCAGCAGATTAGGAGGGGAGCTGGAGACCCAGTACTTC.

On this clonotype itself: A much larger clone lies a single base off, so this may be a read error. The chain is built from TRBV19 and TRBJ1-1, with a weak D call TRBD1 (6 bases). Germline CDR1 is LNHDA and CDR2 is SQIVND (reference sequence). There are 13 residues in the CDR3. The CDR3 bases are TGTGCCGGTAGCTGGGACATTAACACTGAAGCTTTCTTT. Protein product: CAGSWDINTEAFF.

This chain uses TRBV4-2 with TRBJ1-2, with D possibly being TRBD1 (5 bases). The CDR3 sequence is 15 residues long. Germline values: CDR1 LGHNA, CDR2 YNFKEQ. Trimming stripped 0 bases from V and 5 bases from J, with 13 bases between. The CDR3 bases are TGTGCCAGCAGCCAAGATAAGGGGAACAATTATGGCTACACCTTC. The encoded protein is CASSQDKGNNYGYTF.

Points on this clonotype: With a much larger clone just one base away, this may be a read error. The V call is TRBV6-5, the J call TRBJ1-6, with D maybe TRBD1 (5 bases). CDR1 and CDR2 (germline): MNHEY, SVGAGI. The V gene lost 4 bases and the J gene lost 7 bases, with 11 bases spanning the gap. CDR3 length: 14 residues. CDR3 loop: CASSFGHGNSPLHF. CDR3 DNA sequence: TGTGCCAGCAGTTTCGGACATGGGAATTCACCCCTCCACTTT.

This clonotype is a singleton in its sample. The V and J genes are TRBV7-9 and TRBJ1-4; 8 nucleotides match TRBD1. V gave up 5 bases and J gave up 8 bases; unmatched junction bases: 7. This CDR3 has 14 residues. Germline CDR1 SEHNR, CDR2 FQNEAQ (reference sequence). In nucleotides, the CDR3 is TGTGCCAGCAGCCTCAACAGGGGGAGCGAAAAACTGTTTTTT. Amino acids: CASSLNRGSEKLFF.

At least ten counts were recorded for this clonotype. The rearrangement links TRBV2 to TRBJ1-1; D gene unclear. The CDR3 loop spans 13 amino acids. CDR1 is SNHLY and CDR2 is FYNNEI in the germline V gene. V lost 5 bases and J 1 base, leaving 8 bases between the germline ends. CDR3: CASSPEENTEAFF. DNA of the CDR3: TGTGCCAGCAGTCCCGAGGAGAACACTGAAGCTTTCTTT.

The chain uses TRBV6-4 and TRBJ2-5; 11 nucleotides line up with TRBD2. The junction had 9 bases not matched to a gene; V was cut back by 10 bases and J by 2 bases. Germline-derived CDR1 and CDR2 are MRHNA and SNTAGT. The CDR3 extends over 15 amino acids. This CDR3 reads CANTRTSGLQETQYF. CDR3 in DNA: TGTGCCAATACGAGGACTAGCGGGCTACAAGAGACCCAGTACTTC.

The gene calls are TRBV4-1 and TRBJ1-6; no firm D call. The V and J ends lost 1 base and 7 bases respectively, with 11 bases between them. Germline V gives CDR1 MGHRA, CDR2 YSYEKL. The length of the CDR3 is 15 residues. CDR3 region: CASSQVERTNSPLHF. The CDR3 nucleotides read TGCGCCAGCAGCCAAGTCGAGAGGACCAATTCACCCCTCCACTTT.

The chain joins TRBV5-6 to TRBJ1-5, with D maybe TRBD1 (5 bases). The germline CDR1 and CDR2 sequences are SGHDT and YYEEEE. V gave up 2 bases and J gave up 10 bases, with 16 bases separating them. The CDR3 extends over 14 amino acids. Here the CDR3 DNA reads TGTGCCAGCAGCTTTGGGGCAGGGAGCCTACCCCAGCATTTT. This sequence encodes CASSFGAGSLPQHF.

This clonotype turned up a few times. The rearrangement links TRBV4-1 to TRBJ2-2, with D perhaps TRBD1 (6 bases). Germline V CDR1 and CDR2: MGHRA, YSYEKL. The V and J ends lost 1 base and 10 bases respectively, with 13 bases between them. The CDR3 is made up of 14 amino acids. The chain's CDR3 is CASSQGPWTEELFF. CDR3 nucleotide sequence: TGCGCCAGCAGCCAAGGTCCTTGGACAGAGGAGCTGTTTTTT.

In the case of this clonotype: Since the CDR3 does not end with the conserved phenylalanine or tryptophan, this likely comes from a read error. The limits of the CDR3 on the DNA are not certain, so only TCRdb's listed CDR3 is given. The CDR3 loop reads CSARRDRRNTM. V is TRBV20-1 and J is TRBJ1-4; TRBD1 is taken as the D call from the table, unchecked against the DNA. Germline V gives CDR1 DFQATT, CDR2 SNEGSKA (reference sequence). The CDR3 spans 11 residues, counting both ends.

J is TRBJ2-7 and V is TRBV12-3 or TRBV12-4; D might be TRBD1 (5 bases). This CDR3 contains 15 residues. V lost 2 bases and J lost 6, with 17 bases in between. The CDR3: CASSLSTAGNSEQYF. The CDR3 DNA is TGTGCCAGCAGTTTATCGACAGCAGGGAATAGCGAGCAGTACTTC.

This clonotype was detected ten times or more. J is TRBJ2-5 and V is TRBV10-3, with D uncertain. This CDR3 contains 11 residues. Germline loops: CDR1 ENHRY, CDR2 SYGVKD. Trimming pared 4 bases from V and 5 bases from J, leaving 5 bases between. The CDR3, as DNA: TGTGCCATCAGTGGCAATGAGACCCAGTACTTC. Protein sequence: CAISGNETQYF.

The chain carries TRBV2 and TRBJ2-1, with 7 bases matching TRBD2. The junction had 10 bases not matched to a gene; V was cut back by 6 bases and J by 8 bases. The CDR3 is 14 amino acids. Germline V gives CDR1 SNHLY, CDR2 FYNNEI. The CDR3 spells CASSPGLPGDEQFF. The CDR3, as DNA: TGTGCCAGCAGCCCGGGACTACCTGGGGATGAGCAGTTCTTC.

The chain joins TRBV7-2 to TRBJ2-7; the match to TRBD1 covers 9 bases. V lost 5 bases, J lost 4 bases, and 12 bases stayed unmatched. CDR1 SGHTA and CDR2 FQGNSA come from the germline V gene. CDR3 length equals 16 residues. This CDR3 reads CASSPLRGTGRYEQYF. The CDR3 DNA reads TGTGCCAGCAGCCCCCTTAGGGGGACAGGGCGTTACGAGCAGTACTTC.

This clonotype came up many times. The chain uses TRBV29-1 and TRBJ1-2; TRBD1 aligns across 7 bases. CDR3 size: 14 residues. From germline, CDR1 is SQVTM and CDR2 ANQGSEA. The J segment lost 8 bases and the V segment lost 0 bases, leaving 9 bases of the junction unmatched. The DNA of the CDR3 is TGCAGCGTTGAAGATCGTGGACAGGCGCGAGGCTACACCTTC. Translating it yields CSVEDRGQARGYTF.

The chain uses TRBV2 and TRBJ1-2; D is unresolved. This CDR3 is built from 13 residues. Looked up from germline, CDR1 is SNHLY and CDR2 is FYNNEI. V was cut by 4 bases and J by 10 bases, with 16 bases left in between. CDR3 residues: CASSVEEQRLYTF. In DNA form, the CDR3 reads TGTGCCAGCAGTGTCGAGGAGCAGAGACTCTACACCTTC.

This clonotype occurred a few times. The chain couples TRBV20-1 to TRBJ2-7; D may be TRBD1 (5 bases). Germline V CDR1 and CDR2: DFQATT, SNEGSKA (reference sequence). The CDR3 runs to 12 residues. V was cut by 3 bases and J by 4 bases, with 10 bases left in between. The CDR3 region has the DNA TGCAGTGCTAGCTCGAAGGGGTACGAGCAGTACTTC. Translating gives CSASSKGYEQYF.

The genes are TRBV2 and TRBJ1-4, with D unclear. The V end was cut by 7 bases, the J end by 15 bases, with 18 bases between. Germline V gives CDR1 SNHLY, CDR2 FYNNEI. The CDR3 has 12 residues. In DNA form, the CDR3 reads TGTGCCAGCAAAGAGGACCTGAACAAGGTGTTTTTT. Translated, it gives CASKEDLNKVFF.

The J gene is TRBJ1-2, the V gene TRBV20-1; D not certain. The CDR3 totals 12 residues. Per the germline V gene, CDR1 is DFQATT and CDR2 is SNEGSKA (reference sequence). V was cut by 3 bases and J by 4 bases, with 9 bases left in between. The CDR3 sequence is CSASRVGYGYTF. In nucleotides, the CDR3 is TGCAGTGCTAGTCGGGTCGGCTATGGCTACACCTTC.

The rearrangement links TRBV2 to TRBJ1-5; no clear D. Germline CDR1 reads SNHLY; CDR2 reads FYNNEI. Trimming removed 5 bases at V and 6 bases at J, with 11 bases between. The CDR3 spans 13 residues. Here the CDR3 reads CASSLQFRQPQHF. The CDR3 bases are TGTGCCAGCAGTTTACAGTTTCGTCAGCCCCAGCATTTT.

The CDR3 coding sequence is TGCAGCGTTGAACTGACTAGCGGCACAGATACGCAGTATTTT. Amino acid sequence: CSVELTSGTDTQYF. This chain joins TRBV29-1 and TRBJ2-3; 8 nucleotides line up with TRBD2. Germline CDR1 reads SQVTM; CDR2 reads ANQGSEA. This CDR3 is built from 14 residues. J gave up 1 base and V 2 bases, and 2 bases lay outside the gene matches.

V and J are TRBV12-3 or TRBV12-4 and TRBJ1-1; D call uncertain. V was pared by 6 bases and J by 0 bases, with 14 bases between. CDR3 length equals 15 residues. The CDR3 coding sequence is TGTGCCAGCAGCCCTCCGGGCCACATGAACACTGAAGCTTTCTTT. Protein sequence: CASSPPGHMNTEAFF.

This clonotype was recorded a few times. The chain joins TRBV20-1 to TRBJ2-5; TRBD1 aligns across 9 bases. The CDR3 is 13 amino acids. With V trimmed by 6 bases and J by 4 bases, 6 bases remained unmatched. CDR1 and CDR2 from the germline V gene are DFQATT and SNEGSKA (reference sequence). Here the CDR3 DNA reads TGCAGTGCAGAGGACAGGGGAACAGAGACCCAGTACTTC. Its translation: CSAEDRGTETQYF.

This CDR3 reads CASGRRTYEQYF. The DNA of the CDR3 is TGTGCCAGCGGCAGGCGAACCTACGAGCAGTACTTC. V and J are TRBV25-1 and TRBJ2-7; D gene uncertain. In germline, CDR1 is MGHDK, CDR2 SYGVNS. V lost 8 bases and J lost 2, with 10 bases in between. CDR3 length equals 12 residues.

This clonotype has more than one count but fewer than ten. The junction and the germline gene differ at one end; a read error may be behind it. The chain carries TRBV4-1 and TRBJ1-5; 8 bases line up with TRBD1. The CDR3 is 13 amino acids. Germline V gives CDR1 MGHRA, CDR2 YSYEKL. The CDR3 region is CASSQDGGTGVYF. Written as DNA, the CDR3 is TGCGCCAGCAGCCAAGATGGGGGGACAGGCGTCTATTTT.